This record looks at one T cell receptor (beta chain) sequence and its context. This clone came up once. This clone's antigen is unknown. No much larger clone exists at a distance of one base, and base qualities are not known. This sample is part of a study of OX40 agonist ivuxolimab in advanced cancers. Regarding the study in general: Ivuxolimab, which targeted the costimulatory receptor OX40 (CD134), was an agonistic, fully human IgG2 monoclonal antibody. Of the approximately 50 dose-escalation patients, hepatocellular carcinoma was present in roughly 19, melanoma in around 15, renal cell carcinoma in 9 and head and neck cancer in 9. The paper reports the monotherapy dose-escalation portion (N of about 50 patients) of the phase I ivuxolimab trial. The dose-escalation cohort was 82.7% male with a mean age of around 62 years, ranging from roughly 23 to 90. Partial responses occurred in three dose-escalation patients, of whom one had hepatocellular carcinoma and two had cutaneous melanoma. The point of sequencing TCRbeta in the periphery was to test whether ivuxolimab changed TCR sequence diversity and drove clonal T-cell expansion. Intravenous ivuxolimab was administered to patients every 2 weeks at six dose levels: 0.01, 0.1, 0.3, 1.5, 3 and 10 mg/kg. Prior anti-PD-1, anti-PD-L1 or anti-CTLA-4 therapy was permitted, and about two fifths of dose-escalation patients had received checkpoint inhibitors.

For sequencing of the TCRbeta CDR3 region, genomic DNA was extracted from the sorted cells. The immunoSEQ Assay was used to sequence the TCRbeta CDR3 regions. Sourced from immuneACCESS, this table was stored by TCRdb with only in-frame sequences that have V and J called. A share of the clones is absent; for the studies checked, an unresolved V gene accounts for under half, and the remainder has no known explanation. The sample contains tens of thousands of clones, 85% of them found a single time. The top ten clonotypes cover 3.7% of the sample. For CDR1 and CDR2, the germline V gene (reference sequence) lists PRHDT and FYEKMQ. V lost 5 bases and J lost 8 bases, and the count of bases not matched to a germline gene is 10. From its cysteine to its phenylalanine, the CDR3 spans 15 amino acids. Only the CDR3 DNA stays, 45 bases, in frame from base 1. What the authors observed across the whole study: The antigen specificity of the clonally expanded peripheral T cells was not determined. At doses from 0.1 to 3.0 mg/kg, clonal expansion was seen in both CD4+ and CD8+ blood T cells between baseline and week 6. In partial responders in the 0.1-3.0 mg/kg groups, normalized peripheral clonal expansion was found to be among the lowest, especially among CD8+ T cells. Low levels of normalized T-cell clonal expansion were also seen in some patients who did not respond. On average, CD8+ T cells showed more expanded clones than CD4+ T cells after ivuxolimab.

The trial excluded patients who had a history of autoimmune disease or were on systemic immunosuppression. Peripheral blood for TCR sequencing was collected from all dose cohorts at baseline, on cycle 4 day 1, and on cycle 7 day 1. The samples were taken from a phase I, first-in-human, multicenter, open-label dose-escalation trial of ivuxolimab. Adults with locally advanced or metastatic melanoma, renal cell, hepatocellular, or head and neck squamous cell carcinoma were enrolled in the trial. Before TCR sequencing, CD4+ T cells and CD8+ T cells from peripheral blood were sorted into separate populations.

The receptor was isolated from an adult with an advanced solid tumor such as melanoma, head and neck, liver or kidney cancer. The sample consisted of CD4+ or CD8+ T cells sorted from blood, taken in a trial of the OX40 agonist ivuxolimab. The V and J genes are TRBV13 and TRBJ2-1, with 9 bases in between that match TRBD2. The DNA reads TGTGCCAGCAGCCCCGCCAGCGGGAGGAGGGATGAGCAGTTCTTC. This sequence encodes CASSPASGRRDEQFF.